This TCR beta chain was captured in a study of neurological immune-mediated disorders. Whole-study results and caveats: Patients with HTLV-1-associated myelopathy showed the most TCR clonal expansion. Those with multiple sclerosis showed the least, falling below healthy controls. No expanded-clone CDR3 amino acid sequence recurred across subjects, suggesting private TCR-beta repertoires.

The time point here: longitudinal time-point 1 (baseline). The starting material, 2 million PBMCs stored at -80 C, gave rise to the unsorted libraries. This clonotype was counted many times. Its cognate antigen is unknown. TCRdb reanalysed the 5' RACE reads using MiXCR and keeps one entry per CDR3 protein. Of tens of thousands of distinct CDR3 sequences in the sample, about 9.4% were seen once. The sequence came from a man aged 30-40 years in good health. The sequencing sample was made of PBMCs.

The CDR3 sequence is CASRKPATNEKLFF. CDR3 coding DNA: TGTGCCAGCAGAAAACCTGCAACTAATGAAAAACTGTTTTTT. This chain uses TRBV6-1 with TRBJ1-4, with D uncertain. V was trimmed by 6 bases and J by 0 bases, leaving 8 bases between them. This CDR3 region has 14 residues. Germline V gene sequence: CDR1 MNHNS, CDR2 SASEGT.